The 18 T cell receptor beta chains listed next were all sequenced from one sample in a study of CD8+CD57+ T cells in acquired aplastic anemia. It was patients with CD8+CD57+ cell expansion by flow cytometry who were chosen for sequencing. Template material for TCR beta VDJ and CDR3 profiling consisted of genomic DNA. TCRdb fed the reads into MiXCR, producing one record per CDR3 protein. The sample lists 160,000 or so distinct CDR3 sequences; 40% to 60% were seen once. What was sequenced was sorted CD4+, CD8+, or CD8+CD57+ T cells (not recorded which) from PBMCs. All receptors come from a human donor with aplastic anemia.

CDR3: CASSSTRQGRLNEQFF. The DNA for the CDR3 is TGTGCCAGCAGCTCAACACGACAGGGTAGACTGAATGAGCAGTTCTTC. The chain is built from TRBV11-2 and TRBJ2-1; 7 bases match TRBD1. CDR1 is SGHAT, CDR2 FQNNGV, per germline. This CDR3 region has 16 residues. The trim removed 4 bases at V and 7 bases at J, leaving 13 bases unmatched.

The V and J genes are TRBV2 and TRBJ2-1; TRBD2 is a possible D gene (6 bases). The CDR3 sequence is 18 residues long. The germline gives CDR1 SNHLY, CDR2 FYNNEI. The V and J ends lost 6 bases and 8 bases respectively, with 29 bases between them. For the CDR3, the DNA is TGTGCCAGCAGAGACCAATTGAGGGCCACAAGGAGGGTGGATGAGCAGTTCTTC. This translates into CASRDQLRATRRVDEQFF.

The chain uses TRBV24-1 and TRBJ2-2; either TRBD1 or TRBD2 may fit D (5 bases each). The CDR3 has 13 residues. Trimming stripped 3 bases from V and 6 bases from J, with 7 bases between. In germline, CDR1 is KGHDR, CDR2 SFDVKD. CDR3 region: CATSDGTAGELFF. CDR3 in DNA: TGTGCCACCAGTGATGGGACGGCCGGGGAGCTGTTTTTT.

This clonotype was detected a few times. The J gene is TRBJ2-7, the V gene TRBV10-3; 14 bases are shared with TRBD2. CDR1 is ENHRY, CDR2 SYGVKD, per germline. The length of the CDR3 is 13 residues. The junction had 3 bases not matched to a gene; V was cut back by 8 bases and J by 6 bases. CDR3: CAIGGLAGGEQYF. CDR3 DNA: TGTGCCATCGGCGGACTAGCGGGAGGCGAGCAGTACTTC.

This clonotype has only a few counts. The chain links TRBV19 to TRBJ1-3; D gene ambiguous. V was trimmed by 3 bases and J by 7 bases, leaving 13 bases between them. The CDR3 is 14 amino acids. Germline CDR1 is LNHDA and CDR2 is SQIVND (reference sequence). The CDR3, as DNA: TGTGCCAGTAGTATGGCGCGGTCGGAGAACACCATATATTTT. Its translation: CASSMARSENTIYF.

The J gene is TRBJ1-1, the V gene TRBV4-1; TRBD1 might be the D (5 bases). Trimming left V 5 bases short and J 1 base short, with 8 bases between. Germline CDR1 MGHRA, CDR2 YSYEKL. There are 13 residues in the CDR3. In DNA form, the CDR3 reads TGCGCCAGCAGCTTCGGGGGGAACACTGAAGCTTTCTTT. It specifies CASSFGGNTEAFF.

This clonotype was observed a handful of times. J is TRBJ1-3 and V is TRBV27, with D possibly matching TRBD1 (6 bases). This CDR3 has 15 amino acids. The V end lost 3 bases, the J end lost 4 bases, and 13 bases lay between the germline ends. Germline CDR1 is MNHEY and CDR2 is SMNVEV (reference sequence). DNA of the CDR3: TGTGCCAGCAGTTTTTCAGGGGTAGGAGGAAACACCATATATTTT. It encodes CASSFSGVGGNTIYF.

This clonotype appeared many times. The DNA for the CDR3 is TGCAGCGTTGAAGACGGGGGGTGGTATGGCTACACCTTC. Its translation: CSVEDGGWYGYTF. The gene calls are TRBV29-1 and TRBJ1-2, with D perhaps matching TRBD1 (5 bases). The germline V gene has CDR1 SQVTM and CDR2 ANQGSEA. The V end lost 0 bases, the J end lost 5 bases, and 10 bases lay between the germline ends. CDR3 size: 13 residues.

This clonotype has only a few counts. The chain uses TRBV2 and TRBJ1-1; D gene ambiguous. V was trimmed by 7 bases and J by 1 base, leaving 13 bases between them. Germline assignment: CDR1 SNHLY and CDR2 FYNNEI. The CDR3 covers 14 residues. CDR3 sequence reads: CASTGGLSNTEAFF. Here the CDR3 DNA reads TGTGCCAGCACCGGCGGCCTCTCGAACACTGAAGCTTTCTTT.

The J gene is TRBJ2-1, the V gene TRBV15; 8 bases match TRBD2. CDR1 is LNHNV, CDR2 YYDKDF, per germline (reference sequence). Trimming took 0 bases from V and 9 from J; bases not matched to a gene: 7. This CDR3 region has 15 residues. CDR3 nucleotide sequence: TGTGCCACCAGCAGAGATCACGGGAGGGCCGGTGAGCAGTTCTTC. Translated, it gives CATSRDHGRAGEQFF.

This clonotype was picked up many times. This rearrangement joins TRBV11-1 to TRBJ2-1; TRBD2 aligns across 13 bases. Germline lookup yields CDR1 SGHAT and CDR2 FQDESV (reference sequence). The CDR3 is 19 residues long. V shed 5 bases, J shed 7 bases, and the junction held 17 bases outside the gene matches. In nucleotides, the CDR3 is TGTGCCAGCAGCGCCGGACTAGCGGGAGATAGAGTGGACTTAAATGAGCAGTTCTTC. Protein: CASSAGLAGDRVDLNEQFF.

Only one count was recorded for this clonotype. The chain combines TRBV7-9 with TRBJ2-2; D is ambiguous. Per germline, CDR1 SEHNR and CDR2 FQNEAQ (reference sequence). The CDR3 consists of 12 residues. V was pared by 4 bases and J by 6 bases, with 6 bases between. The chain's CDR3 is CASSSDAGELFF. CDR3 nucleotide sequence: TGTGCCAGCAGCTCTGACGCCGGGGAGCTGTTTTTT.

V usage is TRBV29-1 and J usage is TRBJ1-1; the D gene is possibly TRBD1 (6 bases). CDR1 is SQVTM, CDR2 ANQGSEA, per germline. The CDR3 runs 12 residues. Trimming stripped 5 bases from V and 3 bases from J, with 10 bases between. CDR3 sequence: CSVQGLDTEAFF. The CDR3 nucleotides are TGCAGCGTTCAGGGGCTTGACACTGAAGCTTTCTTT.

This clonotype has only a few counts. The V gene is TRBV24-1, the J gene TRBJ2-7; 9 nucleotides line up with TRBD1. Trimming cost V 7 bases and J 2 bases; bases outside gene matches: 5. CDR3 size: 14 residues. Per germline, CDR1 KGHDR and CDR2 SFDVKD. The CDR3 coding sequence is TGTGCCACCAGGGGTGGGACAGGGACCTACGAGCAGTACTTC. Translated, it gives CATRGGTGTYEQYF.

The table lists this clonotype with a count of one. This sequence joins TRBV7-9 and TRBJ2-7; D gene ambiguous. The ends were cut back, 1 base at V and 4 bases at J, with 8 bases in the middle. Per germline, CDR1 SEHNR and CDR2 FQNEAQ (reference sequence). The CDR3 covers 13 residues. For the CDR3, the DNA is TGTGCCAGCAGCTTAGATGCAATATACGAGCAGTACTTC. Its translation: CASSLDAIYEQYF.

The CDR3 DNA reads as TGTGCCAGCAGCTTAGCGCCCGGGGCCTACGAGCAGTACTTC. This gives the protein CASSLAPGAYEQYF. The chain uses TRBV7-3 and TRBJ2-7; a weak D match, TRBD2 (5 bases). The CDR3 contains 14 residues. V lost 2 bases, J lost 2 bases, and 10 bases lay in between. The V gene's germline CDR1 is SGHTA and CDR2 FQGTGA.

This clonotype showed up just a few times. Relative to the germline gene, one junction end is altered; a read error may explain this. This chain joins TRBV30 and TRBJ2-7, with D uncertain. The CDR3 runs to 11 residues. Germline-derived CDR1 and CDR2 are GTSNPN and SVGIG (reference sequence). CDR3 bases: TGTGCCTGGAGTTCCTCCTACGCGCAGTACTTC. Its protein product is CAWSSSYAQYF.

The chain employs TRBV5-1 and TRBJ1-1; 12 bases match TRBD1. V was pared by 7 bases and J by 2 bases, with 12 bases of the junction left unmatched. The germline V gene has CDR1 SGHRS and CDR2 YFSETQ. The CDR3 contains 17 residues. This CDR3 is CASSAPGQGAHNTEAFF. The CDR3 DNA reads TGCGCCAGCTCCGCACCGGGACAGGGGGCGCACAACACTGAAGCTTTCTTT.